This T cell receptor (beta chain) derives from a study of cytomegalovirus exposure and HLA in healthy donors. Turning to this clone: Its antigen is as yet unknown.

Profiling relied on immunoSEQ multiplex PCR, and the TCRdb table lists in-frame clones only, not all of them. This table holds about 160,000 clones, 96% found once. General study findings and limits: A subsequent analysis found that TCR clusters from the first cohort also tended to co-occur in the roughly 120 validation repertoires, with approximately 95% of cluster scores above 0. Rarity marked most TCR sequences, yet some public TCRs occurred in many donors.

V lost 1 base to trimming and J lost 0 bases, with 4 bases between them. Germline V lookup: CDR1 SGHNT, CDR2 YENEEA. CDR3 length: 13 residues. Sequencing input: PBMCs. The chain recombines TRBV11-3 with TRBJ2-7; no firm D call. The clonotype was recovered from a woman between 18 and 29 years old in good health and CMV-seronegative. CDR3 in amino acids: CASSLGPSYEQYF. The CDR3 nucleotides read TGTGCCAGCAGCTTAGGGCCCTCCTACGAGCAGTACTTC.